This T cell receptor beta chain appears in the sequencing data of a study of blood T cell repertoires in COVID-19. Study overall: In each case, the material was cDNA or gDNA derived from T cells, B-cell-depleted T cells, or PBMCs.

Germline assignment: CDR1 LNHNV and CDR2 YYDKDF (reference sequence). This CDR3 has 16 residues. Trimming took 8 bases from V and 5 from J, leaving 23 bases between them. Individuals aged roughly 18 to 95 years were recruited from around 22 US areas. Profiling relied on immunoSEQ multiplex PCR, and the TCRdb table lists in-frame clones only, not all of them. The table lists over 200,000 clones, about 91% of them singletons. This sequence originates from a woman in her forties with acute COVID-19. The chain joins TRBV15 to TRBJ2-3; a weak D match, TRBD2 (6 bases). Sequencing was performed on PBMCs or T cells enriched from blood (not recorded which). CDR3 residues: CATSQSTGSDLDTQYF. The CDR3, as DNA: TGTGCCACCTCACAGTCTACCGGGAGCGATTTAGATACGCAGTATTTT. Drawing the rest from reference TRBV15 and TRBJ2-3, the complete variable domain is DAMVIQNPRYQVTQFGKPVTLSCSQTLNHNVMYWYQQKSSQAPKLLFHYYDKDFNNEADTPDNFQSRRPNTSFCFLDIRSPGLGDTAMYLCATSQSTGSDLDTQYFGPGTRLTVL.